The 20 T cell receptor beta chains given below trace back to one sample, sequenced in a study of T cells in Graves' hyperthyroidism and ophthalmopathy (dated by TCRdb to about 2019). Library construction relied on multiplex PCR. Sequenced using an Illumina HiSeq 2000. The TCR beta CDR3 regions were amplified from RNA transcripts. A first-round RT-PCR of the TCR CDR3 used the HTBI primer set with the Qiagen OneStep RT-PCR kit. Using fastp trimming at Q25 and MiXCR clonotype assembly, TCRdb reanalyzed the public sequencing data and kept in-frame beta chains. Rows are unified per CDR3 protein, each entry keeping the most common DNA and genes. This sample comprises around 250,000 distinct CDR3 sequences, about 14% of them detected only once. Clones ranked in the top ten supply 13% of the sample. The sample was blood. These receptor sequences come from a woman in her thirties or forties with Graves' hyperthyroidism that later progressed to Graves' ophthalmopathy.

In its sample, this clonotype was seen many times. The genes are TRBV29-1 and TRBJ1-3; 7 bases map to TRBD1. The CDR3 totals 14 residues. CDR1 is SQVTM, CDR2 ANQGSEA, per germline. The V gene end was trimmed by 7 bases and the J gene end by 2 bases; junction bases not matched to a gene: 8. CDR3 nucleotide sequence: TGCAGCGCTTTGACAGGGACTACTGGAAACACCATATATTTT. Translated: CSALTGTTGNTIYF.

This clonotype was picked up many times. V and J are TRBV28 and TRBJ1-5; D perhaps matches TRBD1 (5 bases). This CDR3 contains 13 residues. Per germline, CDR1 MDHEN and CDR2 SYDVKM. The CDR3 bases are TGTGGGGGGGGGACCCGGGGCAATCAGCCCCAGCATTTT. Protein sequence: CGGGTRGNQPQHF.

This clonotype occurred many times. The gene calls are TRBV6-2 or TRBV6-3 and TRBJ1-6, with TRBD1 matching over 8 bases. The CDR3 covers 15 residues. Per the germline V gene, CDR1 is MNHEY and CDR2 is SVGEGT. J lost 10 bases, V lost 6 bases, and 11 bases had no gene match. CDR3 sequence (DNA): TGTGCCAGCAGGAGGACAGGGTCCTCGTCGTCACCCCTCCACTTT. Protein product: CASRRTGSSSSPLHF.

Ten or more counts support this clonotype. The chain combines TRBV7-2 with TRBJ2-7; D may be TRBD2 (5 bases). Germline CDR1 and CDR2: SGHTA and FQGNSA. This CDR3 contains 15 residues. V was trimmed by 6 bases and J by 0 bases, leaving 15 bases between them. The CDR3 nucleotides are TGTGCCAGCAGTTCCCGACTATTAAGCTCCTACGAGCAGTACTTC. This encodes CASSSRLLSSYEQYF.

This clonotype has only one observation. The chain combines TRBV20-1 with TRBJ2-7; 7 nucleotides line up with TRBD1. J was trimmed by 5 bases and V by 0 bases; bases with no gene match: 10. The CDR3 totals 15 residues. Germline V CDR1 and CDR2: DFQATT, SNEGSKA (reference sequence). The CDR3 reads CSARDFTGEWDEQYF. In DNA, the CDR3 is TGCAGTGCTAGAGATTTTACAGGGGAGTGGGACGAGCAGTACTTC.

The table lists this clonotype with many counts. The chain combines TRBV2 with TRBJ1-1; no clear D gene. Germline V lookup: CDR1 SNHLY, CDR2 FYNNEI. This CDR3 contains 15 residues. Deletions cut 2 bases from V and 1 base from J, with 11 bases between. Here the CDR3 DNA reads TGTGCCAGCAGTGAACTGTATCAGGCGAACACTGAAGCTTTCTTT. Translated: CASSELYQANTEAFF.

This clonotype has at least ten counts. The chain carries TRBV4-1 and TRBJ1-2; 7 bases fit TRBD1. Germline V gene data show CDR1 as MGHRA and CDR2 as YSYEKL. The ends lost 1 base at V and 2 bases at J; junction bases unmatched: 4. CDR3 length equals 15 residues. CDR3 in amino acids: CASSQAVRGNYGYTF. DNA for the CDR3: TGCGCCAGCAGCCAAGCAGTCAGGGGGAACTATGGCTACACCTTC.

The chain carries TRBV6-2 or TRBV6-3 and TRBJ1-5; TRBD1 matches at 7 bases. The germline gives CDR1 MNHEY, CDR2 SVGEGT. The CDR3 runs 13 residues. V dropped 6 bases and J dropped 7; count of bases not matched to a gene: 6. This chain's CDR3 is CASRGTVRQPQHF. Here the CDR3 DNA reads TGTGCCAGCAGGGGGACAGTTAGGCAGCCCCAGCATTTT.

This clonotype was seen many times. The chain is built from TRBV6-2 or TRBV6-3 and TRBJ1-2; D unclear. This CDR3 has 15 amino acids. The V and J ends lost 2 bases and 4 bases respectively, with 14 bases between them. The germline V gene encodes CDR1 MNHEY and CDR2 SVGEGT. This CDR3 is CASSYGRGSLYGYTF. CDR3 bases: TGTGCCAGCAGTTACGGCCGGGGAAGTCTCTATGGCTACACCTTC.

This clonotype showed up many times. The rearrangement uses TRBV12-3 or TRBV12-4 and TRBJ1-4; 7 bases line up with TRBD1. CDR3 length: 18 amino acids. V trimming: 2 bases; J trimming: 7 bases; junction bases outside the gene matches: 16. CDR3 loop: CASSLRGGGKRWAEKLFF. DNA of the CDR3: TGTGCCAGCAGTTTACGAGGGGGCGGTAAAAGGTGGGCTGAAAAACTGTTTTTT.

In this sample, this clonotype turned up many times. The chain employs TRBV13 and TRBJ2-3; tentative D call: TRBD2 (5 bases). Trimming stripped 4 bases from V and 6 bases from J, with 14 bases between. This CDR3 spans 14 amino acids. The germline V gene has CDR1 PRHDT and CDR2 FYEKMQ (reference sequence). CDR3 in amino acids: CASSSLAGEDTQYF. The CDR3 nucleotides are TGTGCCAGCAGCTCCCTGGCGGGCGAGGATACGCAGTATTTT.

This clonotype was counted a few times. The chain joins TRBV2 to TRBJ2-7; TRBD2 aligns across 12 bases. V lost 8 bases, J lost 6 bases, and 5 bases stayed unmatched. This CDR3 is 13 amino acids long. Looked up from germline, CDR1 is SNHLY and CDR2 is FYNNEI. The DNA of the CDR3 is TGTGCCAGCTTCAGACTAGCGGGAGTCGAGCAGTACTTC. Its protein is CASFRLAGVEQYF.

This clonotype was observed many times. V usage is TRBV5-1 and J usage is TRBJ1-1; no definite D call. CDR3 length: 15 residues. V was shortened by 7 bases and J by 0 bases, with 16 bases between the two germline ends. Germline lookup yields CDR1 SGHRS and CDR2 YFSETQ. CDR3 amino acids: CASRKDEGLNTEAFF. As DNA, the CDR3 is TGCGCCAGCCGCAAGGACGAGGGCTTGAACACTGAAGCTTTCTTT. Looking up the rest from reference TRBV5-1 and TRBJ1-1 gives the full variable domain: KAGVTQTPRYLIKTRGQQVTLSCSPISGHRSVSWYQQTPGQGLQFLFEYFSETQRNKGNFPGRFSGRQFSNSRSEMNVSTLELGDSALYLCASRKDEGLNTEAFFGQGTRLTVV.

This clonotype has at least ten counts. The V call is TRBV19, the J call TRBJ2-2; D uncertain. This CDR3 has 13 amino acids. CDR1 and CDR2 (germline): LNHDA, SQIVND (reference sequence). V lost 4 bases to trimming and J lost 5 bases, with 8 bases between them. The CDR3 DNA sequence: TGTGCCAGTAGTAAGGTGGTTACCGGGGAGCTGTTTTTT. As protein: CASSKVVTGELFF.

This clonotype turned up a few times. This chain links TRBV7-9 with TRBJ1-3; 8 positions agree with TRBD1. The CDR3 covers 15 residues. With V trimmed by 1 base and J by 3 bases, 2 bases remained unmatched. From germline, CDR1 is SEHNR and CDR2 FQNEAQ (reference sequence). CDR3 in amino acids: CASSLGTGHGNTIYF. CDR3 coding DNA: TGTGCCAGCAGCTTAGGGACAGGGCATGGAAACACCATATATTTT.

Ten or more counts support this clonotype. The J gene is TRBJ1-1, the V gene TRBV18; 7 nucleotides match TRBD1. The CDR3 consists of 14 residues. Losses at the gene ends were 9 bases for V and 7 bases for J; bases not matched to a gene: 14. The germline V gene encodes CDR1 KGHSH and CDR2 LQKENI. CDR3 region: CASRELSTGLEAFF. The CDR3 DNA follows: TGTGCCAGTCGCGAATTATCGACAGGGCTTGAAGCTTTCTTT.

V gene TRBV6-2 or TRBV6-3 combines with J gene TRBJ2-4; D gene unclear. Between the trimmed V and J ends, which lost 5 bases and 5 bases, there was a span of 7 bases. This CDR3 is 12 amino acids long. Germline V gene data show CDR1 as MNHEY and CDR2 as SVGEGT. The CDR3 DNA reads TGTGCCAGCAGTATATTTGAAAACATTCAGTACTTC. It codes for CASSIFENIQYF.

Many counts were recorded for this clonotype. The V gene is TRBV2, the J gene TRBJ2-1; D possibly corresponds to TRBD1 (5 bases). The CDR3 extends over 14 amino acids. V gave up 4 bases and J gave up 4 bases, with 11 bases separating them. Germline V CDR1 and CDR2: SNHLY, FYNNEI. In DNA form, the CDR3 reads TGTGCCAGCAGTGGGCCGAAGGGGTACAATGAGCAGTTCTTC. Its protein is CASSGPKGYNEQFF.

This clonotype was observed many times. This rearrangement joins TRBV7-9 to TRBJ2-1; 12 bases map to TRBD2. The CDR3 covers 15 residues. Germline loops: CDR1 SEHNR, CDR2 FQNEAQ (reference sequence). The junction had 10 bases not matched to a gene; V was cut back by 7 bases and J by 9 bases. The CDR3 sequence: CASTRLAGDGGEQFF. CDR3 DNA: TGTGCCAGCACCCGACTAGCGGGAGACGGTGGTGAGCAGTTCTTC.

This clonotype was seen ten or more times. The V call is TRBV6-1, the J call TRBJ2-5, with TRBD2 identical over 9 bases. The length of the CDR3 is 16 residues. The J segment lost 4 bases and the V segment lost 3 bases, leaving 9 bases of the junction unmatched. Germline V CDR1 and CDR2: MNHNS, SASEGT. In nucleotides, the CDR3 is TGTGCCAGCAGTGAGTGGGTAGCGGGAGCGGGAGAGACCCAGTACTTC. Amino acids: CASSEWVAGAGETQYF.